Shown below are 14 T cell receptor beta chains from a single sample sequenced in a study of cytomegalovirus exposure and HLA in healthy donors. The method was immunoSEQ multiplex PCR; TCRdb's version includes in-frame clones alone and lacks a portion of them. The sample lists 190,000 or so clones, around 81% occurring once. The sequenced sample was PBMCs. These receptors came from a woman aged 18-35 years in good health and CMV-seropositive.

The chain is built from TRBV4-1 and TRBJ2-1; D might be TRBD1 (6 bases). CDR1 and CDR2 from the germline V gene are MGHRA and YSYEKL. The CDR3 length is 19 residues. The germline V and J ends were trimmed by 0 bases and 4 bases, with 22 bases remaining between them. CDR3 coding DNA: TGCGCCAGCAGCCAAGATGAGGGCAGGGGATTCTCTTTGTACAATGAGCAGTTCTTC. It encodes CASSQDEGRGFSLYNEQFF.

The V and J genes are TRBV2 and TRBJ1-4; 10 nucleotides line up with TRBD1. Germline assignment: CDR1 SNHLY and CDR2 FYNNEI. The J segment lost 2 bases and the V segment lost 6 bases, leaving 15 bases of the junction unmatched. The CDR3 sequence is 19 residues long. In DNA form, the CDR3 reads TGTGCCAGCAGCCCGACGATAAGACAGGGGGCGCCTACTAATGAAAAACTGTTTTTT. This translates into CASSPTIRQGAPTNEKLFF.

The rearrangement links TRBV2 to TRBJ2-7; TRBD1 matches at 9 bases. The CDR3 is made up of 13 amino acids. The trim removed 8 bases at V and 5 bases at J, leaving 7 bases unmatched. The germline gives CDR1 SNHLY, CDR2 FYNNEI. The CDR3 coding sequence is TGTGCCAGCCAGACAGGGGGGATGGACGAGCAGTACTTC. Protein product: CASQTGGMDEQYF.

This chain joins TRBV5-6 and TRBJ1-1; D perhaps matches TRBD1 (6 bases). The CDR3 has 14 residues. Germline assignment: CDR1 SGHDT and CDR2 YYEEEE. V was clipped by 2 bases and J by 4 bases, with 12 bases between them. The CDR3, as DNA: TGTGCCAGCAGCTTACAGGGCGATCCCACTGAAGCTTTCTTT. Protein sequence: CASSLQGDPTEAFF. Variable domain in full (rest from reference TRBV5-6 and TRBJ1-1): DAGVTQSPTHLIKTRGQQVTLRCSPKSGHDTVSWYQQALGQGPQFIFQYYEEEERQRGNFPDRFSGHQFPNYSSELNVNALLLGDSALYLCASSLQGDPTEAFFGQGTRLTVV.

This clone came up once. V gene TRBV6-1 combines with J gene TRBJ1-1, with D perhaps matching TRBD1 (6 bases). The CDR3 totals 14 residues. Germline V gives CDR1 MNHNS, CDR2 SASEGT. The V gene lost 1 base and the J gene lost 10 bases, with 16 bases spanning the gap. This chain's CDR3 is CASSEDGRQGRAFF. Here the CDR3 DNA reads TGTGCCAGCAGTGAAGATGGCAGGCAGGGGAGAGCTTTCTTT.

Concerning this clone itself: This sample also contains other DNA sequences that code for the same CDR3. The genes are TRBV5-1 and TRBJ1-2; 9 bases are shared with TRBD1. V trimming: 4 bases; J trimming: 8 bases; junction bases outside the gene matches: 6. Germline CDR1 reads SGHRS; CDR2 reads YFSETQ. This CDR3 is built from 13 residues. In DNA form, the CDR3 reads TGCGCCAGCAGCCCGGGACAGGGCGGCGGCTACACCTTC. It encodes CASSPGQGGGYTF.

The chain employs TRBV2 and TRBJ1-4; 10 positions match TRBD1. Trimming took 6 bases from V and 7 from J; bases not matched to a gene: 5. The V gene's germline CDR1 is SNHLY and CDR2 FYNNEI. This CDR3 has 14 amino acids. The CDR3 loop reads CASRAGTGVEKLFF. CDR3 nucleotides: TGTGCCAGCAGGGCCGGGACAGGGGTTGAAAAACTGTTTTTT.

This clone was seen once. The genes are TRBV6-1 and TRBJ2-7; the match to TRBD2 covers 12 bases. V lost 6 bases to trimming and J lost 4 bases; unmatched junction nucleotides: 4. The length of the CDR3 is 14 residues. Germline V lookup: CDR1 MNHNS, CDR2 SASEGT. This CDR3 is CASRKGLAGYEQYF. DNA of the CDR3: TGTGCCAGCAGGAAAGGACTAGCGGGATACGAGCAGTACTTC.

The V call is TRBV27, the J call TRBJ2-2; 9 nucleotides match TRBD1. CDR3 length equals 15 residues. The J segment lost 5 bases and the V segment lost 3 bases, leaving 4 bases of the junction unmatched. From germline, CDR1 is MNHEY and CDR2 SMNVEV (reference sequence). The CDR3 spells CASSLRDRVTGELFF. CDR3 nucleotide sequence: TGTGCCAGCAGTTTGAGGGACAGGGTAACCGGGGAGCTGTTTTTT.

This clone was detected only a few times. The DNA of the CDR3 is TGTGCCAGCAGCCACGGACAGGGCCTTAATCAGCCCCAGCATTTT. Its translation is CASSHGQGLNQPQHF. This chain links TRBV7-6 with TRBJ1-5; 8 positions match TRBD1. The junction had 7 bases not matched to a gene; V was cut back by 5 bases and J by 4 bases. Germline CDR1 reads SGHVS; CDR2 reads FNYEAQ. The CDR3 contains 15 residues.

The chain joins TRBV5-1 to TRBJ2-2; TRBD2 matches at 8 bases. This CDR3 contains 17 residues. The V gene end was trimmed by 1 base and the J gene end by 7 bases; junction bases not matched to a gene: 12. The germline V gene encodes CDR1 SGHRS and CDR2 YFSETQ. This chain's CDR3 is CASSLSAGVEQGGELFF. As DNA, the CDR3 is TGCGCCAGCAGCTTGTCAGCGGGGGTCGAACAAGGCGGGGAGCTGTTTTTT.

The gene calls are TRBV7-3 and TRBJ2-3; the D gene is possibly TRBD1 (6 bases). The V gene lost 5 bases and the J gene lost 6 bases, with 12 bases spanning the gap. Germline V gene lookup returns CDR1 SGHTA and CDR2 FQGTGA. The CDR3 has 13 residues. CDR3 nucleotide sequence: TGTGCCAGCAGCACATACAGGGCCGATACGCAGTATTTT. It translates to CASSTYRADTQYF.

This clone was detected once. The chain employs TRBV7-9 and TRBJ1-6, with D tentatively TRBD1 (5 bases). CDR1 and CDR2 from the germline V gene are SEHNR and FQNEAQ (reference sequence). Trimming stripped 1 base from V and 15 bases from J, with 13 bases between. The CDR3 sequence is 13 residues long. CDR3 amino acids: CASSLGTKDLLHF. CDR3 in DNA: TGTGCCAGCAGCTTAGGGACAAAAGATCTCCTCCACTTT.

The chain is built from TRBV9 and TRBJ2-7; 7 nucleotides line up with TRBD2. The CDR3 sequence is 13 residues long. CDR1 and CDR2 (germline): SGDLS, YYNGEE. With 4 bases clipped from V and 5 bases from J, the junction kept 6 bases outside the gene matches. In nucleotides, the CDR3 is TGTGCCAGCAGCTTCGGGACTACCGACGAGCAGTACTTC. This sequence encodes CASSFGTTDEQYF.